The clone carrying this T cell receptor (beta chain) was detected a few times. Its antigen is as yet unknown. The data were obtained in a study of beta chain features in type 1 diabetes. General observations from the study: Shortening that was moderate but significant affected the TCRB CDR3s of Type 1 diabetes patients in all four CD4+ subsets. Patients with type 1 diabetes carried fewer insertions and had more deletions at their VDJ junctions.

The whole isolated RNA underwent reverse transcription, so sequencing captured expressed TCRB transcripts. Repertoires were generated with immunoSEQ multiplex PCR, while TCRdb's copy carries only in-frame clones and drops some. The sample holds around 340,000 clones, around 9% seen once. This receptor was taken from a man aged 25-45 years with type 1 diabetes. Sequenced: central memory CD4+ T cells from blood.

CDR3 bases: TGTGCCATCAGTCCTACAGGGAATCCTGCTGGAAACACCATATATTTT. As protein: CAISPTGNPAGNTIYF. This chain connects TRBV10-3 to TRBJ1-3, with D maybe TRBD1 (6 bases). V was cut by 5 bases and J by 2 bases, with 16 bases left in between. The germline CDR1 and CDR2 sequences are ENHRY and SYGVKD. The CDR3 is made up of 16 amino acids.